This T cell receptor (beta chain) was recorded in a study of identical twins. The study, taken as a whole, reports: Surplus twin overlap in beta out-of-frame sequences was less pronounced. Conclusions leaned on cross-sectional statistical analysis and did not track the same donors over time.

This clonotype has a handful of counts. Its cognate antigen is unknown. TCRdb recomputed calls from the 5' RACE reads with MiXCR, one row per CDR3 protein. The data hold around 450,000 distinct CDR3 sequences, with over 12% observed a single time. These same records also appear under a second study, on yellow fever vaccine responses in identical twins.

The specimen was CD4+ T cells sorted from blood. The sequence was collected from a young woman in good health.

The CDR3 DNA reads TGTGCCAGCAGTGCAGGGGGCCCTAATGAAAAACTGTTTTTT. It is translated as CASSAGGPNEKLFF. The chain uses TRBV25-1 and TRBJ1-4; TRBD1 agrees at 8 bases. V shed 4 bases, J shed 3 bases, and the junction held 1 base outside the gene matches. Germline V gives CDR1 MGHDK, CDR2 SYGVNS. This CDR3 comprises 14 residues.